Listed below are T cell receptor beta chains from one sample, sequenced in a study of cytomegalovirus exposure and HLA in healthy donors. Libraries were prepared by immunoSEQ multiplex PCR; TCRdb keeps only in-frame clonotypes and omits some of them. The table records about 130,000 clones, about 78% of them present only once. Input material: PBMCs. These receptors were taken from a man aged 50 or older in good health and CMV-seronegative. Both conserved end residues are part of each CDR3. The D gene is left open where the match is weak. A row's size may be missing; if present it is once, few, many or a size class.

v_call,clone_size,d_call,j_call,cdr3_aa,cdr3_nt
TRBV7-2,-,-,TRBJ2-5,CASSLAGAGHNFQETQYF,TGTGCCAGCAGCTTAGCGGGGGCGGGTCACAATTTCCAAGAGACCCAGTACTTC
TRBV7-9,-,-,TRBJ2-5,CASSLAMGGGMNQETQYF,TGTGCCAGCAGCTTAGCGATGGGAGGGGGAATGAACCAAGAGACCCAGTACTTC
TRBV2,-,-,TRBJ1-1,CASSEALPSEAFF,TGTGCCAGCAGTGAAGCTCTCCCCTCTGAAGCTTTCTTT
TRBV20-1,-,-,TRBJ1-1,CSELAWLAFF,TGCAGTGAGCTTGCTTGGTTGGCTTTCTTT
TRBV11-2,few,TRBD1,TRBJ1-4,CASSLVRRDRGNEKLFF,TGTGCCAGCAGCTTAGTACGTCGGGACAGGGGTAATGAAAAACTGTTTTTT
TRBV5-6,many,TRBD2,TRBJ2-2,CASRTSGNTGELFF,TGTGCCAGCAGGACTAGCGGGAACACCGGGGAGCTGTTTTTT
TRBV5-1,-,TRBD2,TRBJ2-3,CASSHASGRAGTDTQYF,TGCGCCAGCAGCCATGCTAGCGGGAGGGCCGGCACAGATACGCAGTATTTT
TRBV13,-,TRBD1,TRBJ2-7,CASSLRLVRTGHEQYF,TGTGCCAGCAGCTTAAGACTAGTAAGGACAGGGCACGAGCAGTACTTC
TRBV7-2,-,-,TRBJ2-5,CASSLAMVAETQYF,TGTGCCAGCAGCTTAGCTATGGTGGCAGAGACCCAGTACTTC
TRBV5-6,-,-,TRBJ2-7,CASSSVRQAYEQYF,TGTGCCAGCAGCTCGGTACGACAAGCCTACGAGCAGTACTTC
TRBV19,-,TRBD2,TRBJ2-3,CASSILAAGPDTQYF,TGTGCCAGTAGTATCCTAGCGGCCGGACCAGATACGCAGTATTTT
TRBV5-4,few,-,TRBJ1-4,CASSLDAFNEKLFF,TGTGCCAGCAGCCTAGATGCTTTTAATGAAAAACTGTTTTTT
TRBV10-3,-,TRBD2,TRBJ2-5,CAISESSSGRASGQETQYF,TGTGCCATCAGTGAGTCAAGTAGCGGGAGGGCCTCGGGGCAAGAGACCCAGTACTTC
TRBV7-2,once,TRBD2,TRBJ2-1,CASSSGTSGYNEQFF,TGTGCCAGCAGCTCCGGGACTAGCGGGTACAATGAGCAGTTCTTC
TRBV2,-,TRBD1,TRBJ2-5,CASSVDRAQETQYF,TGTGCCAGCAGCGTGGACAGGGCTCAAGAGACCCAGTACTTC
TRBV19,-,TRBD1,TRBJ2-6,CASHRGQDGANVLTF,TGTGCCAGTCACAGGGGGCAAGATGGGGCCAACGTCCTGACTTTC
TRBV6-1,few,TRBD1,TRBJ1-5,CASSLGQGEPQHF,TGTGCCAGCAGCCTTGGACAGGGCGAACCCCAGCATTTT
TRBV7-2,-,-,TRBJ2-7,CASSLVPGSYEQYF,TGTGCCAGCAGCTTAGTTCCCGGTTCCTACGAGCAGTACTTC
TRBV28,-,-,TRBJ1-3,CASSTGQFGNTIYF,TGTGCCAGCAGTACTGGACAGTTTGGAAACACCATATATTTT
TRBV5-4,once,-,TRBJ2-2,CASSSGRETGELFF,TGTGCCAGCAGCTCAGGTCGCGAGACCGGGGAGCTGTTTTTT
TRBV18,-,TRBD1,TRBJ1-5,CASSPDRGQPQHF,TGTGCCAGCTCACCGGACAGGGGGCAGCCCCAGCATTTT
TRBV5-4,-,TRBD2,TRBJ2-1,CASSPGGRLAGVTHEQFF,TGTGCCAGCAGCCCGGGGGGGCGACTAGCGGGAGTGACCCATGAGCAGTTCTTC
TRBV6-1,-,TRBD1,TRBJ1-1,CASSFGQGGTEAFF,TGTGCCAGCAGCTTCGGACAGGGAGGCACTGAAGCTTTCTTT
TRBV27,once,TRBD1,TRBJ2-1,CASSWDRVRNEQFF,TGTGCCAGCAGTTGGGACAGGGTAAGGAATGAGCAGTTCTTC
TRBV5-4,-,-,TRBJ1-2,CASSLRQTNYGYTF,TGTGCCAGCAGCTTGCGACAGACTAACTATGGCTACACCTTC
TRBV27,-,-,TRBJ2-2,CASSRAGHLTGELFF,TGTGCCAGCAGTAGGGCAGGACACTTGACCGGGGAGCTGTTTTTT
TRBV28,-,TRBD2,TRBJ2-2,CASRTSGRNGELFF,TGTGCCAGCCGGACTAGCGGGAGAAACGGGGAGCTGTTTTTT
TRBV20-1,-,-,TRBJ1-1,CSASFGIEAFF,TGCAGTGCTAGTTTCGGTATTGAAGCTTTCTTT
TRBV19,few,TRBD2,TRBJ2-1,CASTRSGGFYNEQFF,TGTGCCAGTACAAGGAGCGGGGGATTTTACAATGAGCAGTTCTTC
TRBV28,-,-,TRBJ2-7,CASSPPQLAYEQYF,TGTGCCAGCAGTCCCCCGCAACTAGCCTACGAGCAGTACTTC
TRBV4-1,-,-,TRBJ2-1,CASSQDRVGGRLYNEQFF,TGCGCCAGCAGCCAAGATCGTGTCGGGGGGCGCCTCTACAATGAGCAGTTCTTC
TRBV6-1,once,TRBD1,TRBJ1-5,CASSDTWTGIGNQPQHF,TGTGCCAGCAGTGACACCTGGACAGGGATAGGCAATCAGCCCCAGCATTTT
TRBV7-3,-,-,TRBJ2-3,CASSLTRTSSTDTQYF,TGTGCCAGCAGCTTAACAAGAACTAGCAGCACAGATACGCAGTATTTT
TRBV5-1,-,TRBD1,TRBJ1-4,CASSPQGAAGGEKLFF,TGCGCCAGCAGCCCCCAGGGGGCTGCAGGGGGAGAAAAACTGTTTTTT
TRBV5-5,-,-,TRBJ2-7,CASSWLAWEQYF,TGTGCCAGCAGCTGGCTAGCATGGGAGCAGTACTTC
TRBV30,-,-,TRBJ2-7,CACGQGLYEQYF,TGTGCCTGTGGGCAGGGACTTTACGAGCAGTACTTC
TRBV5-4,-,TRBD2,TRBJ2-3,CASSSGLAGATDTQYF,TGTGCCAGCAGCTCCGGACTAGCGGGAGCCACAGATACGCAGTATTTT
TRBV7-2,-,-,TRBJ1-1,CASSAMGGNTEAFF,TGTGCCAGCAGCGCCATGGGGGGGAACACTGAAGCTTTCTTT
TRBV27,-,-,TRBJ1-5,CASSTGIRNQPQHF,TGTGCCAGCAGTACAGGGATTCGCAATCAGCCCCAGCATTTT
TRBV20-1,once,-,TRBJ1-1,CSATGNTEAFF,TGCAGTGCTACAGGGAATACTGAAGCTTTCTTT
TRBV6-1,-,TRBD1,TRBJ2-3,CASTLGQGGPDTQYF,TGTGCCAGCACCCTGGGACAGGGGGGACCAGATACGCAGTATTTT
TRBV5-1,-,-,TRBJ2-6,CASSPQGTSGANVLTF,TGCGCCAGCAGCCCGCAGGGAACCTCTGGGGCCAACGTCCTGACTTTC
TRBV7-9,-,TRBD1,TRBJ2-1,CASSPRTGSYNEQFF,TGTGCCAGCAGCCCACGGACAGGTTCCTACAATGAGCAGTTCTTC
TRBV7-9,-,-,TRBJ2-3,CASRGGGDTQYF,TGTGCCAGCAGAGGCGGCGGAGATACGCAGTATTTT
TRBV30,-,TRBD1,TRBJ1-2,CAWSRAGQMNYGYTF,TGTGCCTGGAGCCGGGCGGGACAGATGAACTATGGCTACACCTTC
TRBV10-3,-,-,TRBJ2-3,CAISESPSAIRTDTQYF,TGTGCCATCAGTGAGTCGCCGAGCGCAATAAGGACAGATACGCAGTATTTT
TRBV28,-,-,TRBJ1-5,CASSLAGGSNQPQHF,TGTGCCAGCAGCCTGGCGGGGGGAAGCAATCAGCCCCAGCATTTT
TRBV5-1,-,TRBD2,TRBJ2-2,CASSPLLAENTGELFF,TGCGCCAGCAGCCCACTTCTAGCGGAGAACACCGGGGAGCTGTTTTTT
TRBV25-1,-,TRBD2,TRBJ2-3,CASSVAGGTDTQYF,TGTGCCAGCAGTGTTGCGGGGGGCACAGATACGCAGTATTTT
TRBV6-1,-,-,TRBJ2-1,CASSDFDNEQFF,TGTGCCAGCAGTGACTTTGACAATGAGCAGTTCTTC
TRBV7-6,-,TRBD1,TRBJ2-1,CASSFPGQIYNEQFF,TGTGCCAGCAGCTTTCCGGGACAGATCTACAATGAGCAGTTCTTC
TRBV5-1,-,TRBD1,TRBJ1-6,CASSLAGQASPLHF,TGCGCCAGCAGCTTAGCGGGACAGGCCTCACCCCTCCACTTT
TRBV5-6,-,TRBD1,TRBJ2-2,CASSTRDRGNTGELFF,TGTGCCAGCAGCACTCGGGACAGGGGAAACACCGGGGAGCTGTTTTTT